These 10 T cell receptor beta chains were all obtained from the same sample, sequenced in a study of shared clonotypes between healthy human individuals. Using immunoSEQ multiplex PCR, the repertoire was profiled, and TCRdb retains in-frame clones only, with some absent. Of about 470,000 clones listed, around 79% were seen once; the top ten hold approximately 13%. The sample was PBMCs. The receptors were gathered from a middle-aged woman in good health. Some clones in this sample may be carry-over from other donors' samples.

This clone was detected a few times. The CDR3 loop reads CASSYGIMNTEAFF. For the CDR3, the DNA is TGTGCCAGCAGTTACGGGATCATGAACACTGAAGCTTTCTTT. The chain carries TRBV6-6 and TRBJ1-1; D gene unclear. The V end lost 2 bases, the J end lost 0 bases, and 7 bases lay between the germline ends. The CDR3 extends over 14 amino acids. The V gene's germline CDR1 is MNHNY and CDR2 SVGAGI (reference sequence).

The CDR3: CASSWGQGGTEAFF. CDR3 DNA sequence: TGTGCCAGCAGCTGGGGACAGGGAGGAACTGAAGCTTTCTTT. The chain links TRBV6-6 to TRBJ1-1, with TRBD1 matching over 9 bases. J was trimmed by 5 bases and V by 6 bases; bases with no gene match: 7. Looked up from germline, CDR1 is MNHNY and CDR2 is SVGAGI (reference sequence). The CDR3 loop spans 14 amino acids.

The chain has TRBV18 and TRBJ2-5, with 7 positions matching TRBD1. CDR1 and CDR2 (germline): KGHSH, LQKENI. V dropped 4 bases and J dropped 4; count of bases not matched to a gene: 3. This CDR3 comprises 13 residues. This CDR3 is CASSLAGGETQYF. For the CDR3, the DNA is TGTGCCAGCTCACTCGCAGGGGGAGAGACCCAGTACTTC.

This sequence joins TRBV27 and TRBJ2-1; 10 bases map to TRBD2. The germline gives CDR1 MNHEY, CDR2 SMNVEV (reference sequence). CDR3 length: 16 amino acids. V trimming: 7 bases; J trimming: 9 bases; junction bases outside the gene matches: 15. The CDR3 protein is CASTQMAVAGGSEQFF. Written as DNA, the CDR3 is TGTGCCAGCACTCAAATGGCGGTAGCGGGAGGTAGTGAGCAGTTCTTC.

Turning to this clone: Other DNA sequences in the same sample also yield this CDR3. The gene calls are TRBV2 and TRBJ1-5; D uncertain. The CDR3 spans 12 residues. The ends were cut back, 4 bases at V and 4 bases at J, with 5 bases in the middle. Germline loops: CDR1 SNHLY, CDR2 FYNNEI. In DNA form, the CDR3 reads TGTGCCAGCAGTGGCGGAAATCAGCCCCAGCATTTT. This translates into CASSGGNQPQHF.

The rearrangement joins TRBV6-6 to TRBJ2-5, with no clear D. This CDR3 is 14 amino acids long. The germline CDR1 and CDR2 sequences are MNHNY and SVGAGI (reference sequence). Trimming took off 3 bases at V and 2 bases at J, with 10 bases between the two ends. In nucleotides, the CDR3 is TGTGCCAGCAGTTATATGTCAGGACAAGAGACCCAGTACTTC. Translating gives CASSYMSGQETQYF.

The sample holds one count of this clone. Other nucleotide sequences from this sample produce the same CDR3. The CDR3 loop reads CASSLARNTEAFF. CDR3 coding DNA: TGTGCCAGCAGCTTGGCCAGGAACACTGAAGCTTTCTTT. The chain carries TRBV7-2 and TRBJ1-1; the D is unclear. Germline assignment: CDR1 SGHTA and CDR2 FQGNSA. CDR3 length: 13 residues. The germline V and J ends were trimmed by 3 bases and 1 base, with 6 bases remaining between them.

J is TRBJ1-2 and V is TRBV6-6; unclear D gene. The CDR3 has 14 amino acids. Germline assignment: CDR1 MNHNY and CDR2 SVGAGI (reference sequence). V shed 7 bases and J shed 3 bases, with 15 bases lying between them. The CDR3 DNA reads TGTGCCAGCAACACGATCTGGGGAGACTATGGCTACACCTTC. The encoded protein is CASNTIWGDYGYTF.

On this clone: This CDR3 fails to terminate in the conserved phenylalanine or tryptophan, so it likely reflects a read error. CDR3 sequence (DNA): TGTGCCAGCAGCTTAGGGGGGGCGGACGAGCAGTACCTC. Protein product: CASSLGGADEQYL. This sequence joins TRBV7-6 and TRBJ2-7, with D perhaps being TRBD1 or TRBD2 (6 bases each). From germline, CDR1 is SGHVS and CDR2 FNYEAQ. V shed 1 base and J shed 5 bases, with 9 bases lying between them. The CDR3 runs to 13 residues.

The chain recombines TRBV9 with TRBJ2-5; 9 bases line up with TRBD2. Unmatched junction bases numbered 14, after V lost 0 bases and J lost 5 bases. Germline CDR1 and CDR2: SGDLS and YYNGEE. This CDR3 is 18 amino acids long. CDR3 region: CASSVGLFRLAGMETQYF. The CDR3 DNA sequence: TGTGCCAGCAGCGTAGGTTTGTTTCGGCTAGCGGGAATGGAGACCCAGTACTTC.